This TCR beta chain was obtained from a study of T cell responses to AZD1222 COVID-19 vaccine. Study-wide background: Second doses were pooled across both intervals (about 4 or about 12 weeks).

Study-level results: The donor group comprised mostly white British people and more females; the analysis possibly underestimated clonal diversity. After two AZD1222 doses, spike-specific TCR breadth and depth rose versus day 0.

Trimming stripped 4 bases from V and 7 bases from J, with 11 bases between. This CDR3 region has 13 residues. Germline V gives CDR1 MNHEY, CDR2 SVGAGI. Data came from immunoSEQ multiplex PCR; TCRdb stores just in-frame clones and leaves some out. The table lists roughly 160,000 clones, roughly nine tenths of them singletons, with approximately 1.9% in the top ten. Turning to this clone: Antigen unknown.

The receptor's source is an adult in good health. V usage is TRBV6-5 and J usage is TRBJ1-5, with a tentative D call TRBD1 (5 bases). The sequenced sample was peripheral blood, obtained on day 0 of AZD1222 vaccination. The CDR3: CASSSGRGQPQHF. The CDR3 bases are TGTGCCAGCAGTTCCGGCCGGGGGCAGCCCCAGCATTTT.